This is a list of T cell receptor beta chains from one sample in a study of cytomegalovirus exposure and HLA in healthy donors. The method was immunoSEQ multiplex PCR; TCRdb's version includes in-frame clones alone and lacks a portion of them. The sample yields about 130,000 clones, 60% to 80% seen once. Sequenced input: PBMCs. The receptors originated from a man aged 30 to 39 in good health and CMV-seronegative. CDR3s include the opening cysteine and the closing phenylalanine or tryptophan. D genes are given only for firm matches. The listing skips clone size in some rows; elsewhere it reads once, few, many or a size class.

v_call: TRBV5-5
j_call: TRBJ1-1
d_call: -
clone_size: -
cdr3_nt: TGTGCCAGCAGCGTACAACAGGTTCTCTTCATGGGGACTGAAGCTTTCTTT
cdr3_aa: CASSVQQVLFMGTEAFF

v_call: TRBV4-1
j_call: TRBJ2-5
d_call: TRBD1
clone_size: -
cdr3_nt: TGCGCCAGCAGCCACCGGGACAGGGGGCAAGAGACCCAGTACTTC
cdr3_aa: CASSHRDRGQETQYF

v_call: TRBV19
j_call: TRBJ1-4
d_call: -
clone_size: few
cdr3_nt: TGTGCCAGTAGTTTCCTGGGAGGGGCGAGTGAAAAACTGTTTTTT
cdr3_aa: CASSFLGGASEKLFF

v_call: TRBV29-1
j_call: TRBJ2-3
d_call: -
clone_size: -
cdr3_nt: TGCAGCGTTGATGGCACCGGGAAAGATACGCAGTATTTT
cdr3_aa: CSVDGTGKDTQYF

v_call: TRBV11-2
j_call: TRBJ2-1
d_call: -
clone_size: -
cdr3_nt: TGTGCCAGCAGCCCACCGGGAATAAGTGAGCAGTTCTTC
cdr3_aa: CASSPPGISEQFF

v_call: TRBV5-1
j_call: TRBJ2-3
d_call: -
clone_size: -
cdr3_nt: TGCGCCAGCAGCTTTGTTCAGGGGAGAGGTACGCAGTATTTT
cdr3_aa: CASSFVQGRGTQYF

v_call: TRBV4-2
j_call: TRBJ2-7
d_call: TRBD2
clone_size: -
cdr3_nt: TGTGCCAGCAGCCAAGATATAGGTAGCGGGAGCTACGAGCAGTACTTC
cdr3_aa: CASSQDIGSGSYEQYF

v_call: TRBV18
j_call: TRBJ2-5
d_call: -
clone_size: -
cdr3_nt: TGTGCCAGCTCACCACCCCTACAGCAAGAGACCCAGTACTTC
cdr3_aa: CASSPPLQQETQYF

v_call: TRBV18
j_call: TRBJ2-5
d_call: -
clone_size: -
cdr3_nt: TGTGCCAGCTCACCTCCAGGACAGTACCAAGAGACCCAGTACTTC
cdr3_aa: CASSPPGQYQETQYF

v_call: TRBV28
j_call: TRBJ2-3
d_call: TRBD2
clone_size: -
cdr3_nt: TGTGCCAGCAGTCGACCCAGCGGGACCACCTATAGAAATACGCAGTATTTT
cdr3_aa: CASSRPSGTTYRNTQYF

v_call: TRBV7-9
j_call: TRBJ2-1
d_call: -
clone_size: -
cdr3_nt: TGTGCCAGCAGCTTAGATGGCGGCGGAGGAGGGAATGAGCAGTTCTTC
cdr3_aa: CASSLDGGGGGNEQFF

v_call: TRBV2
j_call: TRBJ2-7
d_call: TRBD1
clone_size: once
cdr3_nt: TGTGCCAGCGTGGGACAGGGTTACGAGCAGTACTTC
cdr3_aa: CASVGQGYEQYF

v_call: TRBV11-2
j_call: TRBJ2-1
d_call: TRBD2
clone_size: -
cdr3_nt: TGTGCCAGCAGCATGCTCGCGGGAGGGGAGGGAGAGCAGTTCTTC
cdr3_aa: CASSMLAGGEGEQFF

v_call: TRBV27
j_call: TRBJ2-2
d_call: TRBD1
clone_size: -
cdr3_nt: TGTGCCAGCAGTTTCCGGGACAGGGGGATCGCCGGGGAGCTGTTTTTT
cdr3_aa: CASSFRDRGIAGELFF

v_call: TRBV7-9
j_call: TRBJ1-5
d_call: TRBD1
clone_size: -
cdr3_nt: TGTGCCAGCAGCTTGGACAGGGGTGGCAATCAGCCCCAGCATTTT
cdr3_aa: CASSLDRGGNQPQHF

v_call: TRBV11-2
j_call: TRBJ2-1
d_call: -
clone_size: -
cdr3_nt: TGTGCCAGCAGCCCCCCGGGGGAGCAGTTCTTC
cdr3_aa: CASSPPGEQFF

v_call: TRBV30
j_call: TRBJ2-7
d_call: -
clone_size: -
cdr3_nt: TGTGCCTGGAGGCTGGCGGCCTCGAGCGAGCAGTACTTC
cdr3_aa: CAWRLAASSEQYF

v_call: TRBV11-2
j_call: TRBJ2-1
d_call: TRBD1
clone_size: -
cdr3_nt: TGTGCCAGCAGCTCCGGGACAGGCTCCTACAATGAGCAGTTCTTC
cdr3_aa: CASSSGTGSYNEQFF

v_call: TRBV5-4
j_call: TRBJ2-2
d_call: -
clone_size: -
cdr3_nt: TGTGCCAGCAGCTTGGAAGGGGTCACCGGGGAGCTGTTTTTT
cdr3_aa: CASSLEGVTGELFF

v_call: TRBV7-2
j_call: TRBJ2-2
d_call: TRBD2
clone_size: -
cdr3_nt: TGTGCCAGCAGCCGCGGGACTAGCGCTAACACCGGGGAGCTGTTTTTT
cdr3_aa: CASSRGTSANTGELFF

v_call: TRBV28
j_call: TRBJ2-7
d_call: TRBD1
clone_size: once
cdr3_nt: TGTGCCAGCAGTACCCCCGGACAGGGAAGGGCTCGTTACGAGCAGTACTTC
cdr3_aa: CASSTPGQGRARYEQYF

v_call: TRBV15
j_call: TRBJ2-1
d_call: TRBD2
clone_size: once
cdr3_nt: TGTGCCACCAGGAATAGCGGGAGAAAGGGAAATGAGCAGTTCTTC
cdr3_aa: CATRNSGRKGNEQFF

v_call: TRBV30
j_call: TRBJ2-3
d_call: TRBD2
clone_size: -
cdr3_nt: TGTGCCTGGAAAGCGGGGGGGGATACGCAGTATTTT
cdr3_aa: CAWKAGGDTQYF

v_call: TRBV7-9
j_call: TRBJ2-1
d_call: TRBD2
clone_size: -
cdr3_nt: TGTGCCAGCAGCCCTACTAGCGGAAGAGGGAGTGAGCAGTTCTTC
cdr3_aa: CASSPTSGRGSEQFF

v_call: TRBV7-2
j_call: TRBJ2-1
d_call: -
clone_size: -
cdr3_nt: TGTGCCAGCAGCCTCATTGGGGGAGGTCGTAACAATGAGCAGTTCTTC
cdr3_aa: CASSLIGGGRNNEQFF

v_call: TRBV28
j_call: TRBJ2-1
d_call: TRBD2
clone_size: -
cdr3_nt: TGTGCCAGCAGTCTCGGACTAGGGGTGCAGTTCTTC
cdr3_aa: CASSLGLGVQFF

v_call: TRBV19
j_call: TRBJ2-1
d_call: TRBD2
clone_size: -
cdr3_nt: TGTGCCAGTAGTATAGGCCCTGGACTAGCGGGAGCTGTATATGAGCAGTTCTTC
cdr3_aa: CASSIGPGLAGAVYEQFF

v_call: TRBV30
j_call: TRBJ1-3
d_call: -
clone_size: -
cdr3_nt: TGTGCCTGGAGTGTCCCCCTCAACACCATATATTTT
cdr3_aa: CAWSVPLNTIYF

v_call: TRBV5-1
j_call: TRBJ2-2
d_call: -
clone_size: -
cdr3_nt: TGCGCCAGCAGCTTGGCGGGCCGGCTAGGGGCCGGGGAGCTGTTTTTT
cdr3_aa: CASSLAGRLGAGELFF

v_call: TRBV19
j_call: TRBJ2-1
d_call: TRBD1
clone_size: -
cdr3_nt: TGTGCCAGTAGCCCCGGACAGGTTAACAATGAGCAGTTCTTC
cdr3_aa: CASSPGQVNNEQFF

v_call: TRBV13
j_call: TRBJ2-7
d_call: TRBD2
clone_size: -
cdr3_nt: TGTGCCAGCAGCCTAGGACTAGCGGGATTTTCCTCCTACGAGCAGTACTTC
cdr3_aa: CASSLGLAGFSSYEQYF

v_call: TRBV7-6
j_call: TRBJ1-3
d_call: -
clone_size: -
cdr3_nt: TGTGCCAGCAGCCTAAGTAGAGCGGGTGGAAACACCATATATTTT
cdr3_aa: CASSLSRAGGNTIYF

v_call: TRBV28
j_call: TRBJ1-2
d_call: -
clone_size: -
cdr3_nt: TGTGCCAGCACCTCCGGGACATCCTATGGCTACACCTTC
cdr3_aa: CASTSGTSYGYTF

v_call: TRBV19
j_call: TRBJ1-1
d_call: TRBD1
clone_size: once
cdr3_nt: TGTGCCAGTAGTGAAGGGGGCAGGGGTGAAGCTTTCTTT
cdr3_aa: CASSEGGRGEAFF

v_call: TRBV28
j_call: TRBJ1-1
d_call: -
clone_size: -
cdr3_nt: TGTGCCAGCAGTTCAGGGGACCGCACTGAAGCTTTCTTT
cdr3_aa: CASSSGDRTEAFF

v_call: TRBV2
j_call: TRBJ2-7
d_call: -
clone_size: -
cdr3_nt: TGTGCCAGCCGAAAACAGGGTTGGGAGCAGTACTTC
cdr3_aa: CASRKQGWEQYF

v_call: TRBV7-7
j_call: TRBJ2-1
d_call: TRBD1
clone_size: few
cdr3_nt: TGTGCCAGCAGCCCGGACAGGTACAATGAGCAGTTCTTC
cdr3_aa: CASSPDRYNEQFF

v_call: TRBV6-5
j_call: TRBJ2-7
d_call: TRBD1
clone_size: -
cdr3_nt: TGTGCCAGCAGCCAGGGACAGTCCTACGAGCAGTACTTC
cdr3_aa: CASSQGQSYEQYF

v_call: TRBV28
j_call: TRBJ1-1
d_call: TRBD1
clone_size: -
cdr3_nt: TGTGCCAGCCCATCGTCTAGGGACAGAATCCAGAACACTGAAGCTTTCTTT
cdr3_aa: CASPSSRDRIQNTEAFF

v_call: TRBV9
j_call: TRBJ2-7
d_call: TRBD2
clone_size: -
cdr3_nt: TGTGCCAGCAGCGCGGGACTAGCGTACGCCGGCTACGAGCAGTACTTC
cdr3_aa: CASSAGLAYAGYEQYF

v_call: TRBV5-4
j_call: TRBJ1-2
d_call: -
clone_size: once
cdr3_nt: TGTGCCAGCAGCTTGGGGGGCAGGGGAGACTATGGCTACACCTTC
cdr3_aa: CASSLGGRGDYGYTF

v_call: TRBV6-6
j_call: TRBJ2-1
d_call: TRBD1
clone_size: once
cdr3_nt: TGTGCCACCAAGGGACAGGATAACAATGAGCAGTTCTTC
cdr3_aa: CATKGQDNNEQFF

v_call: TRBV5-1
j_call: TRBJ2-7
d_call: TRBD1
clone_size: -
cdr3_nt: TGCGCCAGCAGCTTGGGGGGACAGAGCTACGAGCAGTACTTC
cdr3_aa: CASSLGGQSYEQYF

v_call: TRBV5-5
j_call: TRBJ2-3
d_call: -
clone_size: -
cdr3_nt: TGTGCCAGCAGCTCTCAGGCAGATACGCAGTATTTT
cdr3_aa: CASSSQADTQYF

v_call: TRBV5-1
j_call: TRBJ2-2
d_call: -
clone_size: -
cdr3_nt: TGCGCCAGCCGTGCCGGTAGCGGGAACACCGGGGAGCTGTTTTTT
cdr3_aa: CASRAGSGNTGELFF

v_call: TRBV7-9
j_call: TRBJ2-1
d_call: -
clone_size: -
cdr3_nt: TGTTCCAGCAAAGACTGGGACAATGAGCAGTTCTTC
cdr3_aa: CSSKDWDNEQFF

v_call: TRBV10-3
j_call: TRBJ1-2
d_call: TRBD1
clone_size: few
cdr3_nt: TGTGCCATCAGTGAGGGACAGGAGATTTACTATGGCTACACCTTC
cdr3_aa: CAISEGQEIYYGYTF

v_call: TRBV15
j_call: TRBJ2-7
d_call: TRBD1
clone_size: -
cdr3_nt: TGTGCCACCAGCAGAGATCGCGGGACAGGGGGTCTGCAGTACTTC
cdr3_aa: CATSRDRGTGGLQYF